This TCR beta chain was profiled in a study of blood T cell repertoires in COVID-19. Study background: Researchers got acute and convalescent COVID-19 samples from the United States, Italy and Spain. In each case, the material was cDNA or gDNA derived from T cells, B-cell-depleted T cells, or PBMCs.

Germline V gene sequence: CDR1 SGHRS, CDR2 YFSETQ. V lost 4 bases, J lost 3 bases, and 35 bases lay in between. The CDR3 totals 21 residues. TCRdb's table, derived via immunoSEQ multiplex PCR, lists solely in-frame clones and lacks some. The data show approximately 220,000 clones, roughly 89% seen once. Study members were between about 18 and 100 years old and lived in 20 to 30 US regions. The sequence was collected from a woman aged 25-40 years with acute COVID-19. The chain is built from TRBV5-1 and TRBJ2-7, with a weak D call TRBD1 (7 bases). What was sequenced was PBMCs or T cells enriched from blood (not recorded which). CDR3 sequence: CASSLRGESRSWEGYDYEQYF. CDR3 nucleotides: TGCGCCAGCAGCCTCAGGGGGGAAAGTAGGTCGTGGGAAGGGTACGACTACGAGCAGTACTTC.